The clone carrying this T cell receptor (beta chain) was seen a handful of times. Its matching antigen is unknown. MiXCR was run by TCRdb on the RT-PCR reads, yielding one entry per CDR3 protein. The data show more than 200,000 distinct CDR3 sequences, approximately 12% seen once. This sample was taken from a study of response to subunit inactivated influenza vaccine. Findings and limits, study-wide: After each seasonal influenza vaccination, few new T cells are recruited, the authors suggested.

The specimen comprised non-naive T cells sorted from PBMCs, sampled 14 to 15 days before vaccination. This TCR came from a man aged 45-60 years who received an inactivated influenza vaccine.

The chain's CDR3 is CASRLLAGSTDTQYF. The CDR3, as DNA: TGTGCCAGCCGACTTTTGGCGGGGAGCACAGATACGCAGTATTTT. This chain connects TRBV6-2 or TRBV6-3 to TRBJ2-3; the D gene is possibly TRBD2 (6 bases). Germline V CDR1 and CDR2: MNHEY, SVGEGT. The length of the CDR3 is 15 residues. Trimming took off 8 bases at V and 0 bases at J, with 15 bases between the two ends.